A selection of T cell receptor beta chains follows, all from one sample in a study of blood T cells in healthy people across ages. TCRdb re-analysed the 5' RACE reads in MiXCR, keeping a single row per CDR3 protein. Found here are more than 700,000 distinct CDR3 sequences, around 45% of them singletons; the top ten hold 15% to 20%. Source material: blood. The receptors originated from a man older than 75 in good health. Both conserved end residues are trimmed from each CDR3.

v_call	cdr3_aa
TRBV6-1	AGRTGGNTEAF
TRBV11-2	ASSLQGAWETQY
TRBV29-1	SVEGQGGTGELF
TRBV12-3/TRBV12-4	ASSSSLGQVNTEAF
TRBV5-1	ASRTNRDNEQY
TRBV7-6	ASSLAGGAGGYEQY
TRBV29-1	SVRARGAYEQY
TRBV7-6	ASSLGQTSTDTQY
TRBV12-3/TRBV12-4	ASSFFGNSGANVLT
TRBV11-3	ASSLSGTHTYNEQF
TRBV7-9	ASSRRGTGDQETQY
TRBV5-1	ASRTGTSGYEQY
TRBV12-3/TRBV12-4	ASSTRGQSTDTQY